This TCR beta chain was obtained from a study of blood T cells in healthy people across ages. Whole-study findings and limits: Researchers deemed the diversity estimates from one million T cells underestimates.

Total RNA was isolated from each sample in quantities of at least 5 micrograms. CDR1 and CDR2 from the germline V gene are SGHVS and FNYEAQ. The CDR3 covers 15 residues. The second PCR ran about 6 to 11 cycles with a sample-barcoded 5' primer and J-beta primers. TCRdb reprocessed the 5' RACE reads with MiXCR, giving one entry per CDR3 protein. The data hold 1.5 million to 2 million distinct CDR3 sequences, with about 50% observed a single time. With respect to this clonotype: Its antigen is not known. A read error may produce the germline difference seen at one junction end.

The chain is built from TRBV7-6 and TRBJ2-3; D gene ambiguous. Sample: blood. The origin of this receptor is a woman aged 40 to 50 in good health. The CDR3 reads CASSLGTGRTDTQYF. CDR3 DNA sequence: TGTGCCAGCAGTTTAGGAACGGGCCGCACAGATACGCAGTATTTT.